The 9 T cell receptor beta chains given below trace back to one sample, sequenced in a study of beta chain features in type 1 diabetes. Every bit of the isolated RNA underwent reverse transcription, so sequencing read expressed TCRB transcripts. This table comes from immunoSEQ multiplex PCR, and its TCRdb copy is limited to in-frame clones, with some not included. The sample has 200,000 to 250,000 clones, around 9.6% seen once; the top ten hold 0.03% to 0.04%. Sequenced material: naive CD4+ T cells from blood. The receptors were sampled from a woman aged 18-35 years in good health.

This clone was counted a few times. The chain has TRBV10-3 and TRBJ1-1; D remains ambiguous. The V end lost 0 bases, the J end lost 6 bases, and 11 bases lay between the germline ends. CDR3 length equals 14 residues. Germline CDR1 reads ENHRY; CDR2 reads SYGVKD. CDR3 region: CAISESKSGAEAFF. DNA of the CDR3: TGTGCCATCAGTGAGTCGAAGTCCGGGGCTGAAGCTTTCTTT.

The V gene is TRBV2, the J gene TRBJ2-7, with 9 bases aligning to TRBD1. Trimming cost V 9 bases and J 2 bases; bases outside gene matches: 8. Per the germline V gene, CDR1 is SNHLY and CDR2 is FYNNEI. The CDR3 is made up of 14 amino acids. CDR3 in amino acids: CASTGTGFPYEQYF. The CDR3 region has the DNA TGTGCCAGTACCGGGACAGGGTTCCCCTACGAGCAGTACTTC.

The J gene is TRBJ2-3, the V gene TRBV7-3; a possible D gene is TRBD2 (6 bases). In germline, CDR1 is SGHTA, CDR2 FQGTGA. This CDR3 is built from 16 residues. Trimming cost V 3 bases and J 4 bases, with 17 bases left between them. CDR3 protein: CASSFSGSPGADTQYF. CDR3 bases: TGTGCCAGCAGCTTTAGTGGTTCGCCGGGGGCAGATACGCAGTATTTT.

The table lists this clone with a few counts. The chain couples TRBV30 to TRBJ1-2; no firm D call. Deletions cut 1 base from V and 0 bases from J, with 6 bases between. Per the germline V gene, CDR1 is GTSNPN and CDR2 is SVGIG (reference sequence). CDR3 length: 13 residues. This CDR3 reads CAWSGGSNYGYTF. The CDR3 nucleotides read TGTGCCTGGAGTGGCGGCTCTAACTATGGCTACACCTTC.

The chain is built from TRBV6-6 and TRBJ1-2; 12 bases line up with TRBD1. Trimming at V came to 6 bases and at J to 7 bases, leaving 9 bases not matched to a gene. The CDR3 is 15 residues long. CDR1 is MNHNY and CDR2 is SVGAGI in the germline V gene (reference sequence). The CDR3 loop is CASRATGTGGPGYTF. In nucleotides, the CDR3 is TGTGCCAGCAGAGCAACCGGGACAGGGGGCCCTGGCTACACCTTC.

This rearrangement joins TRBV7-3 to TRBJ2-3, with 9 bases that match TRBD1. After removal of 5 bases from V and 1 base from J, the junction contained 7 bases not matched to a gene. The CDR3 runs 16 residues. Germline CDR1 reads SGHTA; CDR2 reads FQGTGA. The CDR3 sequence: CASSQIQGARTDTQYF. CDR3 sequence (DNA): TGTGCCAGCAGCCAAATACAGGGGGCCCGCACAGATACGCAGTATTTT.

V gene TRBV7-6 combines with J gene TRBJ1-1; a weak D match, TRBD1 (5 bases). Germline V gene lookup returns CDR1 SGHVS and CDR2 FNYEAQ. The CDR3 has 14 amino acids. Deletions cut 2 bases from V and 5 bases from J, with 12 bases between. For the CDR3, the DNA is TGTGCCAGCAGCTTATCCCCCCGGGGGACTGAAGCTTTCTTT. This gives the protein CASSLSPRGTEAFF.

This sequence joins TRBV10-3 and TRBJ2-2; 7 bases fit TRBD2. The germline CDR1 and CDR2 sequences are ENHRY and SYGVKD. This CDR3 spans 14 amino acids. V lost 3 bases, J lost 5 bases, and 3 bases stayed unmatched. The CDR3 DNA sequence: TGTGCCATCAGTGAAGGTAGCGGGACCGGGGAGCTGTTTTTT. Translated: CAISEGSGTGELFF.

The chain is built from TRBV5-6 and TRBJ1-1; TRBD1 matches at 7 bases. The ends lost 4 bases at V and 3 bases at J; junction bases unmatched: 6. This CDR3 has 14 amino acids. Germline V gene lookup returns CDR1 SGHDT and CDR2 YYEEEE. CDR3 DNA sequence: TGTGCCAGCAGCCCGACAGGGTTGGACACTGAAGCTTTCTTT. Protein sequence: CASSPTGLDTEAFF.